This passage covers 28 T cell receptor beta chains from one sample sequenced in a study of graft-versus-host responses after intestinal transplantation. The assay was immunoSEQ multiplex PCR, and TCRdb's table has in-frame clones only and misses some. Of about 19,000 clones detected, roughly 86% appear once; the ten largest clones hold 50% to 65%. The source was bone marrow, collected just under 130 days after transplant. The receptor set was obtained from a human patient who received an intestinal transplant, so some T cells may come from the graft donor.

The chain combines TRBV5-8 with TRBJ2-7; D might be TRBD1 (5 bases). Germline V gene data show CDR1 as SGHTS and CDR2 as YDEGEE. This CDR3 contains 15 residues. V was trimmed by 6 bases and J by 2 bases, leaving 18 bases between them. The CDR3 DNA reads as TGTGCCAGCAATGAAAGGGGATCGATTACCTACGAGCAGTACTTC. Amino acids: CASNERGSITYEQYF. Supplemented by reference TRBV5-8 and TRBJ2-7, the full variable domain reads EAGVTQSPTHLIKTRGQQATLRCSPISGHTSVYWYQQALGLGLQFLLWYDEGEERNRGNFPPRFSGRQFPNYSSELNVNALELEDSALYLCASNERGSITYEQYFGPGTRLTVT.

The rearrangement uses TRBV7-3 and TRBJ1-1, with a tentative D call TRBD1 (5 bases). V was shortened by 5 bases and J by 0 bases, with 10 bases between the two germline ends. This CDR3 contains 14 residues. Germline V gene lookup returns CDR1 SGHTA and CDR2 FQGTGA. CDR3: CASSMGPLNTEAFF. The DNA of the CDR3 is TGTGCCAGCAGCATGGGACCACTGAACACTGAAGCTTTCTTT.

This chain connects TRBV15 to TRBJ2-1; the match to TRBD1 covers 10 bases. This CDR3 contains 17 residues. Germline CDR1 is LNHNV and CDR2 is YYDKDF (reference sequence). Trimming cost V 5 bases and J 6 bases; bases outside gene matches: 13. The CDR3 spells CATSSFPGTGVGNEQFF. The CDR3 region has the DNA TGTGCCACCAGCTCATTTCCCGGGACAGGGGTAGGCAATGAGCAGTTCTTC.

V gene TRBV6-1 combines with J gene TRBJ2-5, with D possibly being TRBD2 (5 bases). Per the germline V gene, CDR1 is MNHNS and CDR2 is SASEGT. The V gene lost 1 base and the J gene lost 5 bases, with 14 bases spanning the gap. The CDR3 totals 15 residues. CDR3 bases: TGTGCCAGCAGTGAAGGTTGGGGTTCGGGGGAGACCCAGTACTTC. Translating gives CASSEGWGSGETQYF.

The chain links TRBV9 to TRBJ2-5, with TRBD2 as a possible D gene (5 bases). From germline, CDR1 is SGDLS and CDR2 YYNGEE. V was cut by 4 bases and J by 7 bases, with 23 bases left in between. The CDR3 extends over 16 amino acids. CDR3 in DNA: TGTGCCAGCAGCCTCCTCGTTAGCGCCTTTACCCCGACCCAGTACTTC. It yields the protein CASSLLVSAFTPTQYF. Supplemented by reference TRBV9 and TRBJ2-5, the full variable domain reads DSGVTQTPKHLITATGQRVTLRCSPRSGDLSVYWYQQSLDQGLQFLIQYYNGEERAKGNILERFSAQQFPDLHSELNLSSLELGDSALYFCASSLLVSAFTPTQYFGPGTRLLVL.

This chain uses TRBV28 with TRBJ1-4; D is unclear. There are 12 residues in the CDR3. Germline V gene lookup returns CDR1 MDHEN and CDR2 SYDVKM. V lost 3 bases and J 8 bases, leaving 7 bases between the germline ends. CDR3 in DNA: TGTGCCAGCAGTTTTAGAGGGGAAAAACTGTTTTTT. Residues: CASSFRGEKLFF.

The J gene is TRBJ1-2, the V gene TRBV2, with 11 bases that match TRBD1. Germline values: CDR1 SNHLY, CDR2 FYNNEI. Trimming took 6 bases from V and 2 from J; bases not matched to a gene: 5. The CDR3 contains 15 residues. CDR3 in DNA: TGTGCCAGCAGGGCCGGGACAGGGGGAAACTATGGCTACACCTTC. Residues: CASRAGTGGNYGYTF.

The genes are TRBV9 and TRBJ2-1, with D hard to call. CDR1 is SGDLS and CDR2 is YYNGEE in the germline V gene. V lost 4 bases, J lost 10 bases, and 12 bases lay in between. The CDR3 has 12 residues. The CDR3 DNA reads TGTGCCAGCAGCTCCAACTCGGAAGAGCAGTTCTTC. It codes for CASSSNSEEQFF.

CDR3 sequence (DNA): TGTGCCTTTAACCGATGGGAAGCCGGGGAGCTGTTTTTT. Translating it yields CAFNRWEAGELFF. V and J are TRBV6-5 and TRBJ2-2; D is uncertain. V was pared by 11 bases and J by 6 bases, with 16 bases between. The CDR3 is 13 amino acids. CDR1 is MNHEY and CDR2 is SVGAGI in the germline V gene.

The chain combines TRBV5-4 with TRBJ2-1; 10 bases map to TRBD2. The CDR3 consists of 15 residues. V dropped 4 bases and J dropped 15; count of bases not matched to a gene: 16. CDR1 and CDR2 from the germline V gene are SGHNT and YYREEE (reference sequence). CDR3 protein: CASSPASGRAFELFF. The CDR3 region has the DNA TGTGCCAGCAGCCCCGCCAGCGGGAGGGCCTTTGAACTGTTCTTC.

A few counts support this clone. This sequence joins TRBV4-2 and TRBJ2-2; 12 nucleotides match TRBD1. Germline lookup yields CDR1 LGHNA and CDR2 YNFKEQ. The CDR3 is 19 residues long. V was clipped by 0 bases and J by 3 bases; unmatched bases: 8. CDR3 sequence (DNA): TGTGCCAGCAGCCAAGAAACGGGACAGGGGGCAGGATACACCGGGGAGCTGTTTTTT. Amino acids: CASSQETGQGAGYTGELFF.

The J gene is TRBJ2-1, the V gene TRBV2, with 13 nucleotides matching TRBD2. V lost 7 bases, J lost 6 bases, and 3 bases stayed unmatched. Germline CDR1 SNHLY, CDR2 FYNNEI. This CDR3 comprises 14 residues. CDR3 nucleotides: TGTGCCAGCATAAGGACTAGCGGGGGCAATGAGCAGTTCTTC. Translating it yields CASIRTSGGNEQFF. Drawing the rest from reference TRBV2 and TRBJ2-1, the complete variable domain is EPEVTQTPSHQVTQMGQEVILRCVPISNHLYFYWYRQILGQKVEFLVSFYNNEISEKSEIFDDQFSVERPDGSNFTLKIRSTKLEDSAMYFCASIRTSGGNEQFFGPGTRLTVL.

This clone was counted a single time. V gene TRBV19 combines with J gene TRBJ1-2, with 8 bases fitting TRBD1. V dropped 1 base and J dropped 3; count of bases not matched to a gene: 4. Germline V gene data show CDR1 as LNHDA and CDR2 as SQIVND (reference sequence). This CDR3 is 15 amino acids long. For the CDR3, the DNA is TGTGCCAGTAGTATAGCGGCAGGGGGCGACTATGGCTACACCTTC. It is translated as CASSIAAGGDYGYTF.

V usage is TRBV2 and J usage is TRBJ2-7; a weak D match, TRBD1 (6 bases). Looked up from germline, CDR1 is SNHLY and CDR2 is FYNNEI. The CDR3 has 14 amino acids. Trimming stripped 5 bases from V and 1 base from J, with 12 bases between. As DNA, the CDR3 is TGTGCCAGCAGTTACGCAAGGGGGTCCTACGAGCAGTACTTC. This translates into CASSYARGSYEQYF.

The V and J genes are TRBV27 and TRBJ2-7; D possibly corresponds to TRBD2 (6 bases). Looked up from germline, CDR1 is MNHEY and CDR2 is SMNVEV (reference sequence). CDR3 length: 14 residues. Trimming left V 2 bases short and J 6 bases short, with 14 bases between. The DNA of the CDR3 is TGTGCCAGCAGTTTAGCGGGGTTGCCCAGCGAGCAGTACTTC. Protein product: CASSLAGLPSEQYF.

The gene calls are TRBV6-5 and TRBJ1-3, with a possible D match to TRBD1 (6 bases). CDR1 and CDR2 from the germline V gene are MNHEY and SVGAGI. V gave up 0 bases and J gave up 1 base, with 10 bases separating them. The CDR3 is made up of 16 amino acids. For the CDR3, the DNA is TGTGCCAGCAGTTACTCCGTGACAGGTTCTGGAAACACCATATATTTT. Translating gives CASSYSVTGSGNTIYF.

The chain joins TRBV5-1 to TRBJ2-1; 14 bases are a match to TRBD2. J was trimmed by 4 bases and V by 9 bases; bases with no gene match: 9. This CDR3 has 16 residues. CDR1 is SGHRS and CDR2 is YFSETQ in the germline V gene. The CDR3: CATGTSGSHRYNEQFF. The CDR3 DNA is TGCGCCACCGGGACTAGCGGGAGTCATCGGTACAATGAGCAGTTCTTC.

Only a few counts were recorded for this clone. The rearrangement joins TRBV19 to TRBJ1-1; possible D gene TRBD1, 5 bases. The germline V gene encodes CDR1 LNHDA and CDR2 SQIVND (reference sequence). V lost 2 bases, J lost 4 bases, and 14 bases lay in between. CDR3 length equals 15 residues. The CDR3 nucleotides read TGTGCCAGTAGTATATTCAGCGGGGGGAGCACTGAAGCTTTCTTT. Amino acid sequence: CASSIFSGGSTEAFF.

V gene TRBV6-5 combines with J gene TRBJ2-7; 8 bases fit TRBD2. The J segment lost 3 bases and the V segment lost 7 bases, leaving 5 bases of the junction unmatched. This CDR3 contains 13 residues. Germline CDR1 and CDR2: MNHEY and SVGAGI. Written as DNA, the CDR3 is TGTGCCAGCACAGCGGGGGCCCTCTACGAGCAGTACTTC. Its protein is CASTAGALYEQYF.

Here the CDR3 reads CASSEGEMNTEAFF. CDR3 sequence (DNA): TGTGCCAGCAGCGAAGGGGAAATGAACACTGAAGCTTTCTTT. The rearrangement uses TRBV7-9 and TRBJ1-1; a weak D match, TRBD1 (5 bases). V lost 5 bases to trimming and J lost 0 bases, with 10 bases between them. This CDR3 has 14 residues. Germline loops: CDR1 SEHNR, CDR2 FQNEAQ (reference sequence). The variable domain in full, with the rest retrieved from reference TRBV7-9 and TRBJ1-1, is DTGVSQNPRHKITKRGQNVTFRCDPISEHNRLYWYRQTLGQGPEFLTYFQNEAQLEKSRLLSDRFSAERPKGSFSTLEIQRTEQGDSAMYLCASSEGEMNTEAFFGQGTRLTVV.

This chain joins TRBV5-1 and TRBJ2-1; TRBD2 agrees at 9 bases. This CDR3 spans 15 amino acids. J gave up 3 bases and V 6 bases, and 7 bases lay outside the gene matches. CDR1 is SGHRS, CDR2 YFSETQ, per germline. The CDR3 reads CASTEISGGYNEQFF. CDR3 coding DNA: TGCGCCAGCACAGAGATTAGCGGGGGCTACAATGAGCAGTTCTTC.

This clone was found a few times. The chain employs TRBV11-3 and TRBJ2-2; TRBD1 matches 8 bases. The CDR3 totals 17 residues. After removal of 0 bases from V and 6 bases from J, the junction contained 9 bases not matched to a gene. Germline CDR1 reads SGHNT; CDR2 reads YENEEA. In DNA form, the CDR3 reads TGTGCCAGCAGCTTAGACCAGGGGGCTGCATGGGCCGGGGAGCTGTTTTTT. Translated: CASSLDQGAAWAGELFF.

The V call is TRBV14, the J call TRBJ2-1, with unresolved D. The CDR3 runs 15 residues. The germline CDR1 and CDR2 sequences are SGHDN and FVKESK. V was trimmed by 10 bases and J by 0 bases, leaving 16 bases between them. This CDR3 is CATHPSMSSYNEQFF. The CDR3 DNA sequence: TGTGCCACCCACCCCTCTATGAGCTCCTACAATGAGCAGTTCTTC.

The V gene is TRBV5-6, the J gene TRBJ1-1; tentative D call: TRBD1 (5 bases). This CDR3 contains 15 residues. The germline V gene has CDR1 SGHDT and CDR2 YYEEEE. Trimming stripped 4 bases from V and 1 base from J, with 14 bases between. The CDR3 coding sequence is TGTGCCAGCAGCCCTCCAGGGTGGGGGAACACTGAAGCTTTCTTT. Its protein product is CASSPPGWGNTEAFF.

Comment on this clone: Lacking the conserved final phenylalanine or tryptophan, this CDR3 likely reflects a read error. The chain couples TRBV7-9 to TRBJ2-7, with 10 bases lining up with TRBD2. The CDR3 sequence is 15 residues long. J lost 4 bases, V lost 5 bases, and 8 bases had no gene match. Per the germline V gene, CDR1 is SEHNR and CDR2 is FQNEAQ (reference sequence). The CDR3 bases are TGTGCCAGCAGCCCCAGCGGGAGGGCCGGTTACGAGCAGTACTCC. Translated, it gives CASSPSGRAGYEQYS.

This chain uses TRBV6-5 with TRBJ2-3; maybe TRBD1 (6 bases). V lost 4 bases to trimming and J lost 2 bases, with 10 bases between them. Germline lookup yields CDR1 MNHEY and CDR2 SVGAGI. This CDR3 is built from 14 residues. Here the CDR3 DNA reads TGTGCCAGCAGTTTACAGGGCCCCACAGATACGCAGTATTTT. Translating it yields CASSLQGPTDTQYF.

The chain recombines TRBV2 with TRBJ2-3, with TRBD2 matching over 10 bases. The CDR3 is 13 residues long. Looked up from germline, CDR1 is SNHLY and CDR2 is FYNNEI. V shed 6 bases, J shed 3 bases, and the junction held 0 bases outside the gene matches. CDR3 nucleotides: TGTGCCAGCAGAGCGGGAGGGACAGATACGCAGTATTTT. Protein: CASRAGGTDTQYF.

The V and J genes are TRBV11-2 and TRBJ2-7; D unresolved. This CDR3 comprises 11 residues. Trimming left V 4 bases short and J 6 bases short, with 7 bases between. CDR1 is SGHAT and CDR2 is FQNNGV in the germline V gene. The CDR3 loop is CASSSGREQYF. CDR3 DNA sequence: TGTGCCAGCAGCTCAGGACGCGAGCAGTACTTC.